This section outlines one T cell receptor beta chain sequence together with its context. Clones were sequenced by immunoSEQ multiplex PCR, and TCRdb holds only the in-frame ones, with some missing. The table records approximately 51,000 clones, 85% to 95% of them present only once. This specimen comes from a study of technical replicates of blood from several donors. Germline V gene lookup returns CDR1 SGHRS and CDR2 YFSETQ. V was shortened by 4 bases and J by 4 bases, with 16 bases between the two germline ends. This CDR3 contains 15 residues. Input material: PBMCs. The rearrangement uses TRBV5-1 and TRBJ2-3, with a weak D call TRBD2 (5 bases). This TCR was recovered from a human donor in good health. Some clones in this sample may be carry-over from other donors' samples. CDR3 DNA sequence: TGCGCCAGCAGCCTCATCCCAGGACTCCCAGATACGCAGTATTTT. This encodes CASSLIPGLPDTQYF.